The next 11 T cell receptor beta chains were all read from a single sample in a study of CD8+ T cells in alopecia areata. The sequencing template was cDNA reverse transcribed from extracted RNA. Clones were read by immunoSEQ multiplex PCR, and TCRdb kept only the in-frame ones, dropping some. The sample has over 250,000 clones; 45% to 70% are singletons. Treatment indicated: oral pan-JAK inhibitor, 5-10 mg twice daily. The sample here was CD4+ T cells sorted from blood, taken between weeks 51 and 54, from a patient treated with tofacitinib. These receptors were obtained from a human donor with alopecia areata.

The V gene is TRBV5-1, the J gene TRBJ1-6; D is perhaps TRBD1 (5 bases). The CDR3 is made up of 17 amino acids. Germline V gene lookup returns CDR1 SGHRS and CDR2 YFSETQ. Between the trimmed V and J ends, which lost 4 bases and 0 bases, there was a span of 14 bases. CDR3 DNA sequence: TGCGCCAGCAGCGGCATCCCAGGGAGCTCCTATAATTCACCCCTCCACTTT. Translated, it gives CASSGIPGSSYNSPLHF.

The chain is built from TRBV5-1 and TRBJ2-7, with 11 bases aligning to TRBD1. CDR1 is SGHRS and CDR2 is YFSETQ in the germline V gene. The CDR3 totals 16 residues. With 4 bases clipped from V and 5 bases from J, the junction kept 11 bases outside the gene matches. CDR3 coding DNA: TGCGCCAGCAGCCCCGCCCGGACAGGGGGCTTGGACGAGCAGTACTTC. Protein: CASSPARTGGLDEQYF.

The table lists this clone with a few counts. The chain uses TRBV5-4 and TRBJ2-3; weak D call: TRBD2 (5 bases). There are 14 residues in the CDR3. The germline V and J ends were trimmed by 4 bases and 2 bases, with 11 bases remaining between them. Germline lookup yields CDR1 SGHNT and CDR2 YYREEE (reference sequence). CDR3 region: CASSPSPATDTQYF. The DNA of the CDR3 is TGTGCCAGCAGCCCTAGCCCCGCCACAGATACGCAGTATTTT.

The CDR3 region has the DNA TGTGCCAGCAGCTGGGCCACAGATACGCAGTATTTT. It translates to CASSWATDTQYF. The chain couples TRBV5-6 to TRBJ2-3; D is undetermined. This CDR3 has 12 residues. V was clipped by 3 bases and J by 2 bases, with 4 bases between them. CDR1 SGHDT and CDR2 YYEEEE come from the germline V gene.

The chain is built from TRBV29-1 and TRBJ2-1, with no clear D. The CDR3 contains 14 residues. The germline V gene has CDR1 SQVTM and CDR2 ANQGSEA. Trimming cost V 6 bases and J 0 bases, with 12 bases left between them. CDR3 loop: CSVIRSSSYNEQFF. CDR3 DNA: TGCAGCGTCATCAGATCCAGCTCCTACAATGAGCAGTTCTTC.

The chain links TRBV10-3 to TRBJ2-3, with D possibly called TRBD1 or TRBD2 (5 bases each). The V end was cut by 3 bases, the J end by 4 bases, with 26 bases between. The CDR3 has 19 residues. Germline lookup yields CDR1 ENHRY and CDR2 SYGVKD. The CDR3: CAISEGARPGRAASDTQYF. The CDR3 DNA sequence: TGTGCCATCAGTGAAGGAGCAAGACCGGGACGAGCCGCGTCAGATACGCAGTATTTT.

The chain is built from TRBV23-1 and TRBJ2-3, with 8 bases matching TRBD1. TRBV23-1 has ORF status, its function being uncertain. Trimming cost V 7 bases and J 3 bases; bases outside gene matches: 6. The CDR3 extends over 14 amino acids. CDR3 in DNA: TGCGCCAGCAAGCGGACAGGGTCGACAGATACGCAGTATTTT. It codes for CASKRTGSTDTQYF.

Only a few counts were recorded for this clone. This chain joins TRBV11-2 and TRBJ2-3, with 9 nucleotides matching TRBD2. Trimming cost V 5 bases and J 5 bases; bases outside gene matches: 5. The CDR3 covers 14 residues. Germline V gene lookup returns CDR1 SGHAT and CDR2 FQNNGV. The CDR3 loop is CASSMRLAVDTQYF. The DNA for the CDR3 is TGTGCCAGCAGCATGAGACTAGCGGTAGATACGCAGTATTTT.

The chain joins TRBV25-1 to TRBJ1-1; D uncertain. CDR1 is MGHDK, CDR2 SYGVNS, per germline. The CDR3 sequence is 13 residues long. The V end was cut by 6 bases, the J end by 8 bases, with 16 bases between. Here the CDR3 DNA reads TGTGCCAGCAGCGCTGCTGGATTTGGAGAAGCTTTCTTT. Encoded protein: CASSAAGFGEAFF. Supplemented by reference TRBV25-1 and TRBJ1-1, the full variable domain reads EADIYQTPRYLVIGTGKKITLECSQTMGHDKMYWYQQDPGMELHLIHYSYGVNSTEKGDLSSESTVSRIRTEHFPLTLESARPSHTSQYLCASSAAGFGEAFFGQGTRLTVV.

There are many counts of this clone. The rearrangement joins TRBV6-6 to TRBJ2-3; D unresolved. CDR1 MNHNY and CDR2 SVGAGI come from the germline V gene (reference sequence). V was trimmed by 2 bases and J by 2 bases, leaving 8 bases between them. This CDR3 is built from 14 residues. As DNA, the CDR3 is TGTGCCAGCAGTTACCCAGGATACACAGATACGCAGTATTTT. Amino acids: CASSYPGYTDTQYF.

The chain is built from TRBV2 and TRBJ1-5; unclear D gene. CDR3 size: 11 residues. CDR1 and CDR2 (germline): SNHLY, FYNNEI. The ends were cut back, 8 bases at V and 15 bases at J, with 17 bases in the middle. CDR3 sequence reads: CASAGPLHGHF. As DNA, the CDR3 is TGTGCCAGCGCCGGACCTCTACATGGGCATTTT.